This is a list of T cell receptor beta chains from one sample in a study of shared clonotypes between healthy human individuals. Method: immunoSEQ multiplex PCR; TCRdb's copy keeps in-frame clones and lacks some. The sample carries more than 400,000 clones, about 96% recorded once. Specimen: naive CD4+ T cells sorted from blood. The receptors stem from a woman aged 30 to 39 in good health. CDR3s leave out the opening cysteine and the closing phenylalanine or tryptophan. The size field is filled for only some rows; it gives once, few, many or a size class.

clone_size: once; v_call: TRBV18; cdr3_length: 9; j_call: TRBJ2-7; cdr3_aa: ASSSLYEQY
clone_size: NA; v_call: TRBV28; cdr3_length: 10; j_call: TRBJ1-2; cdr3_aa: ASTGTNYGYT
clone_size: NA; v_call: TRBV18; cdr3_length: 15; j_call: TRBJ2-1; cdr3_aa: ASSQWTSGTSDDEQF
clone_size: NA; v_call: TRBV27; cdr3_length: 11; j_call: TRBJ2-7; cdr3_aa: ASSFSLGYEQY
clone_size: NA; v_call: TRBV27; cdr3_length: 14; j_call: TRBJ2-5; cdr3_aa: ASSFGTGATQETQY
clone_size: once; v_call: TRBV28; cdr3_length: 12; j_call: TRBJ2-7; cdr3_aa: ASTGDRGAYEQY
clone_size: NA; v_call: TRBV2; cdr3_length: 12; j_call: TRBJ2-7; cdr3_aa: ASENRAMSYEQY
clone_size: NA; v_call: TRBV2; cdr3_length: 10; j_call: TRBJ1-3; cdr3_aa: ASSDFGNTIY
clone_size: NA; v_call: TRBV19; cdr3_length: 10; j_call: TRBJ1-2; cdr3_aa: ASSIAGYGYT
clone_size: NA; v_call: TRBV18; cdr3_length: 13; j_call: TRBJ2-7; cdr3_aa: ASSPTPGSSYEQY
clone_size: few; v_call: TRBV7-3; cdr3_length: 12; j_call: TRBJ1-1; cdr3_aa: ASSMGQPNTEAF